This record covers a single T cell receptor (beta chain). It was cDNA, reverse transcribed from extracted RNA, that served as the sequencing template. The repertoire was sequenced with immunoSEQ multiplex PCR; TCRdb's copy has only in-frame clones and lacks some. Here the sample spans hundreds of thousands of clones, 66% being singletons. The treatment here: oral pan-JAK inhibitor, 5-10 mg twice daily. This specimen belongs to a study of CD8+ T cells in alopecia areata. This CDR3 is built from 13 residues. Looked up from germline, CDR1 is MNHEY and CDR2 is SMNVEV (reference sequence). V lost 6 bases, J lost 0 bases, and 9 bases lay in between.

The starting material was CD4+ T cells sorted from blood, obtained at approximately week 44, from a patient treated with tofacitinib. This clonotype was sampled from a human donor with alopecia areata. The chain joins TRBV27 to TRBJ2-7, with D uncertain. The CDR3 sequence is CASRAINSYEQYF. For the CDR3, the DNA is TGTGCCAGCAGGGCGATAAACTCCTACGAGCAGTACTTC.